A selection of T cell receptor beta chains follows, all from one sample in a study of cytomegalovirus exposure and HLA in healthy donors. Assay: immunoSEQ multiplex PCR; the TCRdb copy retains only in-frame clones and omits some. The repertoire consists of a few hundred thousand clones, with 86% occurring once and the leading ten covering 0.83%. Sequenced material: PBMCs. Receptors were obtained from a woman between 18 and 29 years old in good health and CMV-seronegative. CDR3s include the opening cysteine and the closing phenylalanine or tryptophan. The D gene is left open where the match is weak. Clone size is not always given. Where it is, it says once, few, many or a class for expanded clones.

v_gene: TRBV5-1; d_gene: TRBD2; abundance: -; j_gene: TRBJ2-3; CDR3aa: CASSPTRGGTDTQYF; CDR3nt: TGCGCCAGCAGCCCGACGCGGGGGGGCACAGATACGCAGTATTTT
v_gene: TRBV5-1; d_gene: -; abundance: -; j_gene: TRBJ2-1; CDR3aa: CASGAGASYNEQFF; CDR3nt: TGCGCCAGCGGCGCGGGGGCCTCCTACAATGAGCAGTTCTTC
v_gene: TRBV6-1; d_gene: TRBD1; abundance: once; j_gene: TRBJ2-7; CDR3aa: CASSEALPGQGRSEQYF; CDR3nt: TGTGCCAGCAGTGAAGCACTCCCGGGACAGGGTCGTTCCGAGCAGTACTTC
v_gene: TRBV11-2; d_gene: TRBD1; abundance: -; j_gene: TRBJ2-7; CDR3aa: CASSPRQGFYEQYF; CDR3nt: TGTGCCAGCAGCCCTAGACAGGGTTTTTACGAGCAGTACTTC
v_gene: TRBV30; d_gene: -; abundance: -; j_gene: TRBJ2-1; CDR3aa: CAWSGGGSTLRAVLLFEQFF; CDR3nt: -
v_gene: TRBV27; d_gene: -; abundance: once; j_gene: TRBJ2-7; CDR3aa: CASSSLRSYEQYF; CDR3nt: TGTGCCAGCAGTTCCCTACGGTCCTACGAGCAGTACTTC
v_gene: TRBV5-1; d_gene: -; abundance: -; j_gene: TRBJ2-7; CDR3aa: CASSLERTKDGYEQYF; CDR3nt: TGCGCCAGCAGCTTGGAGCGGACCAAGGACGGGTACGAGCAGTACTTC
v_gene: TRBV27; d_gene: TRBD1; abundance: -; j_gene: TRBJ1-2; CDR3aa: CASSLFHGDRVYGYTF; CDR3nt: TGTGCCAGCAGTTTATTCCATGGGGACAGGGTTTATGGCTACACCTTC
v_gene: TRBV2; d_gene: TRBD2; abundance: -; j_gene: TRBJ2-7; CDR3aa: CASSGTRLSSYEQYF; CDR3nt: TGTGCCAGCAGTGGGACTAGATTGAGCTCCTACGAGCAGTACTTC
v_gene: TRBV29-1; d_gene: -; abundance: -; j_gene: TRBJ2-5; CDR3aa: CSVRLRLLKETQYF; CDR3nt: TGCAGCGTCAGACTTCGACTACTAAAAGAGACCCAGTACTTC
v_gene: TRBV27; d_gene: TRBD2; abundance: -; j_gene: TRBJ2-3; CDR3aa: CASRGVAGGTDTQYF; CDR3nt: TGTGCCAGCAGGGGGGTAGCGGGAGGCACAGATACGCAGTATTTT
v_gene: TRBV5-1; d_gene: TRBD1; abundance: -; j_gene: TRBJ2-7; CDR3aa: CASAPGQGRYEQYF; CDR3nt: TGCGCCAGCGCACCGGGACAGGGACGCTACGAGCAGTACTTC
v_gene: TRBV18; d_gene: TRBD2; abundance: many; j_gene: TRBJ2-7; CDR3aa: CASSPDPSGYEQYF; CDR3nt: TGTGCCAGCTCACCGGACCCTAGCGGTTACGAGCAGTACTTC
v_gene: TRBV25-1; d_gene: TRBD2; abundance: once; j_gene: TRBJ2-1; CDR3aa: CASSERTSEINEQFF; CDR3nt: TGTGCCAGCAGTGAAAGGACTAGCGAGATCAATGAGCAGTTCTTC
v_gene: TRBV4-2; d_gene: TRBD2; abundance: once; j_gene: TRBJ2-1; CDR3aa: CASSPEGLTGNEQFF; CDR3nt: TGTGCCAGCAGCCCTGAGGGACTAACGGGGAATGAGCAGTTCTTC
v_gene: TRBV27; d_gene: -; abundance: -; j_gene: TRBJ2-7; CDR3aa: CASSLSQGYEQYF; CDR3nt: TGTGCCAGCAGTTTATCACAGGGCTACGAGCAGTACTTC
v_gene: TRBV6-4; d_gene: -; abundance: -; j_gene: TRBJ2-3; CDR3aa: CASSDSQLGSLDTQYF; CDR3nt: TGTGCCAGCAGTGACTCCCAGCTAGGATCCTTAGATACGCAGTATTTT
v_gene: TRBV28; d_gene: TRBD1; abundance: once; j_gene: TRBJ2-7; CDR3aa: CASSYRGLNEQYF; CDR3nt: TGTGCCAGCAGCTACAGGGGGCTAAACGAGCAGTACTTC
v_gene: TRBV19; d_gene: -; abundance: -; j_gene: TRBJ2-5; CDR3aa: CASRGVGETQYF; CDR3nt: TGTGCCAGCAGGGGTGTAGGAGAGACCCAGTACTTC
v_gene: TRBV28; d_gene: -; abundance: -; j_gene: TRBJ2-3; CDR3aa: CASSSPAGPTDTQYF; CDR3nt: TGTGCCAGCAGCTCCCCAGCAGGGCCCACAGATACGCAGTATTTT
v_gene: TRBV28; d_gene: -; abundance: -; j_gene: TRBJ1-2; CDR3aa: CASSSSLLLKGSRDSYTF; CDR3nt: TGTGCCAGCAGTTCCTCGCTTCTTTTAAAGGGGTCTAGGGATAGCTACACCTTC
v_gene: TRBV6-5; d_gene: TRBD2; abundance: -; j_gene: TRBJ2-5; CDR3aa: CASSPGLAEETQYF; CDR3nt: TGTGCCAGCAGTCCTGGACTAGCGGAAGAGACCCAGTACTTC
v_gene: TRBV5-4; d_gene: TRBD2; abundance: once; j_gene: TRBJ2-1; CDR3aa: CASSLAGTSGRRYNEQFF; CDR3nt: TGTGCCAGCAGCTTGGCCGGGACTAGCGGGAGGCGATACAATGAGCAGTTCTTC
v_gene: TRBV28; d_gene: -; abundance: -; j_gene: TRBJ1-5; CDR3aa: CASASTGDYSNQPQHF; CDR3nt: TGTGCCAGCGCCAGCACCGGGGATTATAGCAATCAGCCCCAGCATTTT
v_gene: TRBV18; d_gene: -; abundance: -; j_gene: TRBJ2-3; CDR3aa: CASSPPNGDTQYF; CDR3nt: TGTGCCAGCTCACCACCGAACGGAGATACGCAGTATTTT
v_gene: TRBV10-2; d_gene: TRBD2; abundance: -; j_gene: TRBJ2-7; CDR3aa: CASSEPLAGAYEQYF; CDR3nt: TGCGCCAGCAGTGAACCACTAGCGGGGGCCTACGAGCAGTACTTC
v_gene: TRBV19; d_gene: TRBD1; abundance: -; j_gene: TRBJ1-5; CDR3aa: CARRRSGGRGQPQHF; CDR3nt: TGTGCCAGAAGACGCTCAGGGGGCCGTGGACAGCCCCAGCATTTT
v_gene: TRBV2; d_gene: -; abundance: few; j_gene: TRBJ2-7; CDR3aa: CASSEVSYEQYF; CDR3nt: TGTGCCAGCAGTGAAGTATCCTACGAGCAGTACTTC